A selection of T cell receptor beta chains follows, all from one sample in a study of T cell changes during pregnancy in multiple sclerosis. Produced via immunoSEQ multiplex PCR; TCRdb's table is partial and in-frame only. This table has around 57,000 clones, roughly 92% appearing once. The sequenced sample was CD4+ T cells from peripheral blood mononuclear cells, obtained in the third trimester of pregnancy. The receptor set was obtained from a female donor with multiple sclerosis, enrolled in a pregnancy study. CDR3s include the opening cysteine and the closing phenylalanine or tryptophan. The D gene is left open where the match is weak. Where a row states a size, it is once, few, many or the class of an expanded clone; other rows omit it.

size,J,D,V,DNA,CDR3
NA,TRBJ2-6,NA,TRBV7-6,TGTGCCAGCAGCTTAGCGTGGGCAGGCGCCACCTCTGGGGCCAACGTCCTGACTTTC,CASSLAWAGATSGANVLTF
NA,TRBJ2-7,TRBD1,TRBV7-3,TGTGCCAGCAGTCCCGGGACAGGGAAGGTGCAGTACTTC,CASSPGTGKVQYF
once,TRBJ1-1,NA,TRBV10-3,TGTGCCATCAGTGAGTCGGAGCTGGGGGGCACTGAAGCTTTCTTT,CAISESELGGTEAFF
NA,TRBJ1-2,NA,TRBV7-2,TGTGCCAGCAGCTTATTTAGGGGGAGTCTCCCCTATGGCTACACCTTC,CASSLFRGSLPYGYTF
NA,TRBJ1-5,NA,TRBV10-3,TGTGCCATCAGTGAAGTCGGGGTACGGGAGCCCCAGCATTTT,CAISEVGVREPQHF
NA,TRBJ1-1,NA,TRBV10-3,TGTGCCATCAGAGGAGATGAGGGCGAGAACACTGAAGCTTTCTTT,CAIRGDEGENTEAFF
once,TRBJ2-7,NA,TRBV27,TGTGCCAGCAACGCAGGCTATAGACGCTTCAACGAGCAGTACTTC,CASNAGYRRFNEQYF
once,TRBJ2-5,NA,TRBV27,TGTGCCAGCAGTTTTACTTTCGACAGATTGATTGGAGAGACCCAGTACTTC,CASSFTFDRLIGETQYF
NA,TRBJ2-7,TRBD2,TRBV19,TGTGCCAGGGAGAGGGCTAGCGGGTGGGTGGAGCAGTACTTC,CARERASGWVEQYF
NA,TRBJ1-3,NA,TRBV5-1,TGCGCCAGCAGCTCGCAGGGAAATTCTGGAAACACCATATATTTT,CASSSQGNSGNTIYF
NA,TRBJ2-1,TRBD1,TRBV27,TGTGCCAGCAGAAGATCAGACAGGGGCGAGCAGTTCTTC,CASRRSDRGEQFF
NA,TRBJ2-2,TRBD2,TRBV9,TGTGCCAGCAGCGTAGCCATCTTAGCGGGAGAAAACACCGGGGAGCTGTTTTTT,CASSVAILAGENTGELFF
NA,TRBJ2-1,NA,TRBV30,TGTGCCTGGAGTGTATATAGCGGATCCTACAATGAGCAGTTCTTC,CAWSVYSGSYNEQFF
NA,TRBJ2-7,TRBD2,TRBV6-6,TGTGCCAGCAGTCCCTCCCGGGAGGGAAGCTCCTACGAGCAGTACTTC,CASSPSREGSSYEQYF
NA,TRBJ2-5,NA,TRBV2,TGTGCCAGCAGTGAGCAGGGGAGTAGTAAGGGGACCCAGTACTTC,CASSEQGSSKGTQYF
NA,TRBJ2-7,NA,TRBV5-1,TGCGCCAGCAGCCCCTATGGTCCCCTCTTGAGCTCCTACGAGCAGTACTTC,CASSPYGPLLSSYEQYF
NA,TRBJ1-2,TRBD1,TRBV18,TGTGCCAGCTCACCGCGTGGACAGGGCTATGGCTACACCTTC,CASSPRGQGYGYTF
NA,TRBJ2-3,TRBD2,TRBV11-1,TGTGCCAGCAGCCTCCGGACTAGCGGGATAGGGACAGATACGCAGTATTTT,CASSLRTSGIGTDTQYF
NA,TRBJ2-7,TRBD2,TRBV7-9,TGTGCCAGCAGCCCCCGACTAGCGGGGGCAACCTACGAGCAGTACTTC,CASSPRLAGATYEQYF
NA,TRBJ2-3,TRBD2,TRBV6-1,TGTGCCAGCAGTCCACTAGCGTCTAGCACAGATACGCAGTATTTT,CASSPLASSTDTQYF
NA,TRBJ1-5,NA,TRBV10-3,TGTGCCATCAGTGACGTCCGTCAGCCCCAGCATTTT,CAISDVRQPQHF
NA,TRBJ1-1,NA,TRBV28,TGTGCCACCTTTGGACGGACTCCGAACACTGAAGCTTTCTTT,CATFGRTPNTEAFF
once,TRBJ2-2,TRBD2,TRBV15,TGTGCCACCAGCAGAGATCTTGGCGGGAGGGACACCGGGGAGCTGTTTTTT,CATSRDLGGRDTGELFF
once,TRBJ1-2,NA,TRBV7-2,TGTGCCAGCAGAGAGGGGGGGTCTAACTATGGCTACACCTTC,CASREGGSNYGYTF
NA,TRBJ2-7,NA,TRBV6-5,TGTGCCAGCAGCCCCGGGACTTACTCTTACGAGCAGTACTTC,CASSPGTYSYEQYF
NA,TRBJ2-1,TRBD2,TRBV4-2,TGTGCCAGCAGCCAAGAGTGGGGACTAGCGGGTAATGAGCAGTTCTTC,CASSQEWGLAGNEQFF